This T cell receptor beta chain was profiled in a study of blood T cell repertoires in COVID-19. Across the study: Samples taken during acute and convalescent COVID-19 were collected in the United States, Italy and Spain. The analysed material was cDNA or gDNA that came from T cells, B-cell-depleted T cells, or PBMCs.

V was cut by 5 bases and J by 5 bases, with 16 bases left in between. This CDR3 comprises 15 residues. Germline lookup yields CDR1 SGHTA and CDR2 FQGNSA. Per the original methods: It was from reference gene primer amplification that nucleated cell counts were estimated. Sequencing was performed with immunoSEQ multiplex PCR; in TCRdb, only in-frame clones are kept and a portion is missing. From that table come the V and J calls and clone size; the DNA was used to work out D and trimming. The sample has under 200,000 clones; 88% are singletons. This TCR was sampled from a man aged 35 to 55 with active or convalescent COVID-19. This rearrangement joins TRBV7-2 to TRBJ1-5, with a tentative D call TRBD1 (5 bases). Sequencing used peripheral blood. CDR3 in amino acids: CASSPNRFRYQPQHF. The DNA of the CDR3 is TGTGCCAGCAGCCCAAACAGGTTCCGATATCAGCCCCAGCATTTT.